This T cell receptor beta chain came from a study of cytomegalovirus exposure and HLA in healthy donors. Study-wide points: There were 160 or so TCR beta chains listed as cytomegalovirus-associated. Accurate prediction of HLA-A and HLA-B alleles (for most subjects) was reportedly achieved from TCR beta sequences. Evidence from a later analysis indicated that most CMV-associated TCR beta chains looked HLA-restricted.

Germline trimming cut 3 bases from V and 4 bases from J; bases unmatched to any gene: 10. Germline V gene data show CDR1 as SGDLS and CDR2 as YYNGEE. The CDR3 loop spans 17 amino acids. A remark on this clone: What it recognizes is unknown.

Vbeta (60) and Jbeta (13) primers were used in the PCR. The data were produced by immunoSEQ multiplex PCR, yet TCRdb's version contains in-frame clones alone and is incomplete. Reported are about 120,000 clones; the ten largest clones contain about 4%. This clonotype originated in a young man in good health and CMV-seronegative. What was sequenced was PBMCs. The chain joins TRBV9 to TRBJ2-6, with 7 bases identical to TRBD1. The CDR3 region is CASSAGTVPRGANVLTF. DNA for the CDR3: TGTGCCAGCAGCGCAGGGACAGTTCCTAGGGGGGCCAACGTCCTGACTTTC.